This TCR beta chain is from a study of shared clonotypes between healthy human individuals. Study-level results: Depth was large, yet rarefaction showed that sorted-subset sequencing was incomplete.

As for this clone: Its antigen remains unknown.

This table comes from immunoSEQ multiplex PCR, and its TCRdb copy is limited to in-frame clones, with some not included. The table has around 2.1 million clones, approximately 94% seen once. This CDR3 spans 18 amino acids. The germline V gene encodes CDR1 SGHNT and CDR2 YYREEE (reference sequence). Trimming shortened V by 4 bases and J by 0 bases, and 21 bases separated the two germline ends. The origin of this receptor is a man between 18 and 35 years old in good health. The source material was naive CD4+ T cells sorted from blood. As to subset: CD45RA+ positively selected. The rearrangement links TRBV5-4 to TRBJ2-3, with D possibly matching TRBD2 (5 bases). CDR3 nucleotides: TGTGCCAGCAGCCCTGGCGCGGGCCGAGGTTCTAGCACAGATACGCAGTATTTT. Amino acids: CASSPGAGRGSSTDTQYF.